These 27 T cell receptor beta chains were all obtained from the same sample, sequenced in a study of blood T cell repertoires in COVID-19. The data were produced by immunoSEQ multiplex PCR, yet TCRdb's version contains in-frame clones alone and is incomplete. The top ten hold roughly 12% of the sample, which has about 100,000 clones, approximately 80% seen once. Sequencing used peripheral blood. These receptors were collected from a woman aged 70-85 years with acute or convalescent COVID-19.

In this sample, this clone turned up once. The chain joins TRBV14 to TRBJ1-1; no clear D. This CDR3 region has 13 residues. Germline CDR1 SGHDN, CDR2 FVKESK. V lost 4 bases, J lost 4 bases, and 10 bases lay in between. As DNA, the CDR3 is TGTGCCAGCAGCCGTGAACTTGGCACTGAAGCTTTCTTT. Translation gives CASSRELGTEAFF. The whole variable domain, remainder taken from reference TRBV14 and TRBJ1-1, is EAGVTQFPSHSVIEKGQTVTLRCDPISGHDNLYWYRRVMGKEIKFLLHFVKESKQDESGMPNNRFLAERTGGTYSTLKVQPAELEDSGVYFCASSRELGTEAFFGQGTRLTVV.

This chain joins TRBV12-3 or TRBV12-4 and TRBJ2-7; 9 bases align to TRBD1. V lost 6 bases to trimming and J lost 5 bases; unmatched junction nucleotides: 5. This CDR3 has 13 amino acids. The CDR3 spells CASRQGAKDEQYF. The CDR3, as DNA: TGTGCCAGCAGACAGGGGGCGAAGGACGAGCAGTACTTC.

The rearrangement joins TRBV30 to TRBJ2-3, with TRBD2 matching 11 bases. The V and J ends lost 0 bases and 1 base, in that order; junction bases with no gene match: 3. The germline CDR1 and CDR2 sequences are GTSNPN and SVGIG (reference sequence). The CDR3 runs 16 residues. The CDR3 loop is CAWSVLAGAGTDTQYF. The CDR3 DNA reads as TGTGCCTGGAGTGTACTAGCGGGGGCTGGCACAGATACGCAGTATTTT. The complete variable domain, with remaining parts taken from reference TRBV30 and TRBJ2-3, reads SQTIHQWPATLVQPVGSPLSLECTVEGTSNPNLYWYRQAAGRGLQLLFYSVGIGQISSEVPQNLSASRPQDRQFILSSKKLLLSDSGFYLCAWSVLAGAGTDTQYFGPGTRLTVL.

The sample holds a few counts of this clone. The genes are TRBV2 and TRBJ1-5; 7 bases map to TRBD1. This CDR3 has 14 amino acids. The germline gives CDR1 SNHLY, CDR2 FYNNEI. Unmatched junction bases numbered 5, after V lost 7 bases and J lost 2 bases. CDR3 in amino acids: CASKSQGGNQPQHF. The CDR3 DNA reads as TGTGCCAGCAAGAGTCAGGGGGGCAATCAGCCCCAGCATTTT.

The CDR3 nucleotides read TGTGCCAGCTCACCGTCGACTAATAAGGTCTCTGGAAACACCATATATTTT. It yields the protein CASSPSTNKVSGNTIYF. This chain connects TRBV18 to TRBJ1-3; no definite D call. V gave up 3 bases and J gave up 0 bases, with 15 bases separating them. The germline V gene has CDR1 KGHSH and CDR2 LQKENI. This CDR3 is built from 17 residues.

The V call is TRBV10-3, the J call TRBJ1-3, with 10 bases identical to TRBD1. Trimming removed 0 bases from V and 5 bases from J; junction bases left unmatched: 4. CDR1 is ENHRY, CDR2 SYGVKD, per germline. The CDR3 runs 16 residues. The CDR3 sequence: CAISESETGGRNTIYF. The DNA of the CDR3 is TGTGCCATCAGTGAGTCCGAGACAGGGGGCCGAAACACCATATATTTT.

This clone was counted between two and nine times. Within the sample, other DNA sequences also encode this same CDR3. V is TRBV7-7 and J is TRBJ1-4; D remains ambiguous. The CDR3 sequence is 13 residues long. CDR1 and CDR2 (germline): SSHAT, FNYEAQ (reference sequence). The V and J ends lost 2 bases and 5 bases respectively, with 6 bases between them. This CDR3 reads CASSLRENEKLFF. CDR3 DNA: TGTGCCAGCAGCTTAAGGGAGAATGAAAAACTGTTTTTT. Full variable domain (remainder filled in from reference TRBV7-7 and TRBJ1-4): GAGVSQSPRYKVTKRGQDVTLRCDPISSHATLYWYQQALGQGPEFLTYFNYEAQPDKSGLPSDRFSAERPEGSISTLTIQRTEQRDSAMYRCASSLRENEKLFFGSGTQLSVL.

J is TRBJ2-1 and V is TRBV9; 7 bases line up with TRBD1. From germline, CDR1 is SGDLS and CDR2 YYNGEE. CDR3 length equals 13 residues. The J segment lost 11 bases and the V segment lost 3 bases, leaving 8 bases of the junction unmatched. CDR3 bases: TGTGCCAGCAGCGACCCCGGACAGGCTCAGCAGTTCTTC. Translation gives CASSDPGQAQQFF.

The V and J genes are TRBV6-5 and TRBJ2-7; 7 bases map to TRBD1. The CDR3 contains 15 residues. Looked up from germline, CDR1 is MNHEY and CDR2 is SVGAGI. Losses at the gene ends were 6 bases for V and 0 bases for J; bases not matched to a gene: 8. This CDR3 is CASSRTGASSYEQYF. The CDR3 DNA sequence: TGTGCCAGCAGCCGGACAGGTGCCAGCTCCTACGAGCAGTACTTC.

The chain recombines TRBV29-1 with TRBJ1-1; D not certain. The CDR3 consists of 12 residues. The germline gives CDR1 SQVTM, CDR2 ANQGSEA. V was clipped by 4 bases and J by 1 base, with 7 bases between them. Here the CDR3 reads CSVVTANTEAFF. The CDR3 coding sequence is TGCAGCGTTGTAACAGCGAACACTGAAGCTTTCTTT.

This clone was seen more than once but under ten times. The J gene is TRBJ1-4, the V gene TRBV5-1; 8 nucleotides match TRBD1. The CDR3 spans 14 residues. Trimming removed 3 bases from V and 8 bases from J; junction bases left unmatched: 6. Per the germline V gene, CDR1 is SGHRS and CDR2 is YFSETQ. This chain's CDR3 is CASSSQGVGEKLFF. The CDR3, as DNA: TGCGCCAGCAGCTCACAGGGGGTTGGAGAAAAACTGTTTTTT.

Here the CDR3 reads CASRADRGDRNQPQHF. CDR3 DNA: TGTGCCAGCAGGGCTGACAGGGGAGATCGCAATCAGCCCCAGCATTTT. This chain joins TRBV27 and TRBJ1-5; 8 nucleotides align to TRBD1. The CDR3 is made up of 16 amino acids. With V trimmed by 6 bases and J by 2 bases, 9 bases remained unmatched. The germline gives CDR1 MNHEY, CDR2 SMNVEV (reference sequence).

This clone was recorded once. This chain uses TRBV2 with TRBJ1-4; no firm D call. Looked up from germline, CDR1 is SNHLY and CDR2 is FYNNEI. The CDR3 runs to 13 residues. Trimming removed 5 bases from V and 5 bases from J, with 9 bases in between. CDR3 amino acids: CASSQRMNEKLFF. The CDR3 DNA reads as TGTGCCAGCAGTCAGAGGATGAATGAAAAACTGTTTTTT.

The rearrangement joins TRBV11-2 to TRBJ2-7; 8 bases map to TRBD2. Germline V gene lookup returns CDR1 SGHAT and CDR2 FQNNGV. This CDR3 contains 15 residues. The trim removed 1 base at V and 0 bases at J, leaving 2 bases unmatched. CDR3 sequence: CASSLGRGGSYEQYV. The CDR3 bases are TGTGCCAGCAGCTTAGGCCGGGGGGGCTCCTACGAGCAGTACGTC.

The chain couples TRBV9 to TRBJ2-1; D uncertain. V lost 0 bases to trimming and J lost 7 bases, with 2 bases between them. This CDR3 is built from 11 residues. CDR1 is SGDLS, CDR2 YYNGEE, per germline. In DNA, the CDR3 is TGTGCCAGCAGCGTAGCTAATGAGCAGTTCTTC. Translating gives CASSVANEQFF.

The V and J genes are TRBV27 and TRBJ2-1, with D possibly being TRBD2 (6 bases). Per germline, CDR1 MNHEY and CDR2 SMNVEV (reference sequence). There are 14 residues in the CDR3. Between the trimmed V and J ends, which lost 2 bases and 5 bases, there was a span of 10 bases. This chain's CDR3 is CASSLRGLDNEQFF. The CDR3, as DNA: TGTGCCAGCAGTTTAAGGGGACTGGACAATGAGCAGTTCTTC.

The chain employs TRBV27 and TRBJ2-5; no clear D. Germline CDR1 reads MNHEY; CDR2 reads SMNVEV (reference sequence). This CDR3 comprises 16 residues. Trimming pared 6 bases from V and 0 bases from J, leaving 17 bases between. In DNA, the CDR3 is TGTGCCAGCAGAAGTTGGCGTGAACAGCACCAAGAGACCCAGTACTTC. This sequence encodes CASRSWREQHQETQYF.

In its sample, this clone was seen a few times. The gene calls are TRBV23-1 and TRBJ1-5; D not resolved. TRBV23-1 is an ORF; its function is uncertain. Trimming pared 2 bases from V and 4 bases from J, leaving 12 bases between. This CDR3 is built from 15 residues. In DNA, the CDR3 is TGCGCCAGCAGTCAACGGGGTGAGAGAAATCAGCCCCAGCATTTT. Translation: CASSQRGERNQPQHF.

This chain joins TRBV5-1 and TRBJ2-5; TRBD2 aligns across 7 bases. J gave up 5 bases and V 3 bases, and 10 bases lay outside the gene matches. Germline V gives CDR1 SGHRS, CDR2 YFSETQ. CDR3 length: 15 residues. The CDR3 sequence: CASSSTAGRLETQYF. In DNA, the CDR3 is TGCGCCAGCAGCTCCACTGCCGGGAGGCTGGAGACCCAGTACTTC.

This chain uses TRBV19 with TRBJ2-3, with 11 bases identical to TRBD2. CDR3 size: 18 residues. With V trimmed by 4 bases and J by 5 bases, 14 bases remained unmatched. Germline CDR1 and CDR2: LNHDA and SQIVND (reference sequence). The CDR3 is CASSKWGTSGIGGDTQYF. Written as DNA, the CDR3 is TGTGCCAGTAGTAAATGGGGGACTAGCGGAATTGGGGGAGATACGCAGTATTTT.

The chain links TRBV20-1 to TRBJ2-3; D not certain. The CDR3 totals 11 residues. Germline V lookup: CDR1 DFQATT, CDR2 SNEGSKA (reference sequence). V was shortened by 2 bases and J by 4 bases, with 4 bases between the two germline ends. The CDR3 sequence: CSARQSDTQYF. CDR3 DNA sequence: TGCAGTGCTAGACAATCAGATACGCAGTATTTT.

The CDR3 reads CASSLTSGTQYF. The CDR3 region has the DNA TGCGCCAGCAGCTTGACTAGCGGGACCCAGTACTTC. The V call is TRBV5-1, the J call TRBJ2-5, with 8 bases matching TRBD2. Germline V gene data show CDR1 as SGHRS and CDR2 as YFSETQ. J was trimmed by 7 bases and V by 1 base; bases with no gene match: 0. The CDR3 extends over 12 amino acids.

This chain joins TRBV7-2 and TRBJ1-6; 11 bases line up with TRBD1. The CDR3 contains 16 residues. From germline, CDR1 is SGHTA and CDR2 FQGNSA. Trimming cost V 4 bases and J 10 bases; bases outside gene matches: 9. CDR3 protein: CASSYSSGTGGSPLHF. CDR3 sequence (DNA): TGTGCCAGCAGCTACTCATCCGGGACAGGGGGATCACCCCTCCACTTT.

The V call is TRBV6-5, the J call TRBJ2-5; no clear D. CDR1 and CDR2 (germline): MNHEY, SVGAGI. The CDR3 is made up of 11 amino acids. V was trimmed by 2 bases and J by 5 bases, leaving 3 bases between them. In nucleotides, the CDR3 is TGTGCCAGCAGTTACCTCGAGACCCAGTACTTC. Its protein product is CASSYLETQYF.

The chain links TRBV6-5 to TRBJ2-2; the D gene is possibly TRBD2 (6 bases). The CDR3 totals 15 residues. Germline CDR1 and CDR2: MNHEY and SVGAGI. Trimming pared 6 bases from V and 0 bases from J, leaving 11 bases between. CDR3 bases: TGTGCCAGCAGGGGGGGACCGGCGAACACCGGGGAGCTGTTTTTT. Its translation is CASRGGPANTGELFF.

V and J are TRBV7-2 and TRBJ2-2; 9 positions agree with TRBD1. The CDR3 is made up of 15 amino acids. Per the germline V gene, CDR1 is SGHTA and CDR2 is FQGNSA. V dropped 6 bases and J dropped 4; count of bases not matched to a gene: 6. For the CDR3, the DNA is TGTGCCAGCAGGCTGACAGGGGGTGGCACCGGGGAGCTGTTTTTT. Encoded protein: CASRLTGGGTGELFF. Looking up the rest from reference TRBV7-2 and TRBJ2-2 gives the full variable domain: GAGVSQSPSNKVTEKGKDVELRCDPISGHTALYWYRQSLGQGLEFLIYFQGNSAPDKSGLPSDRFSAERTGGSVSTLTIQRTQQEDSAVYLCASRLTGGGTGELFFGEGSRLTVL.

The V gene is TRBV25-1, the J gene TRBJ1-1, with 8 nucleotides matching TRBD1. J lost 7 bases, V lost 6 bases, and 4 bases had no gene match. The CDR3 has 12 residues. Germline V gene data show CDR1 as MGHDK and CDR2 as SYGVNS. CDR3 region: CASRPGQGEAFF. The CDR3 nucleotides read TGTGCCAGCAGACCCGGACAGGGTGAAGCTTTCTTT.